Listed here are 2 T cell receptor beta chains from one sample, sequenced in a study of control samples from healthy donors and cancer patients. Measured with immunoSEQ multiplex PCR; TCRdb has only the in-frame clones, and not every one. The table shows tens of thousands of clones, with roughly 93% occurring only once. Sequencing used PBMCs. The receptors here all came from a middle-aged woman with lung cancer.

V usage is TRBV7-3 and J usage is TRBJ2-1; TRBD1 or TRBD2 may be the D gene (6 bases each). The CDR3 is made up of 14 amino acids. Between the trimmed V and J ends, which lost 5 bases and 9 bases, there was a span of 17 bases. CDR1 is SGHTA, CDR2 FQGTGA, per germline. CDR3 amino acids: CASSLGGNRVEQFF. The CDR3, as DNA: TGTGCCAGCAGCCTGGGGGGCAACAGGGTTGAGCAGTTCTTC.

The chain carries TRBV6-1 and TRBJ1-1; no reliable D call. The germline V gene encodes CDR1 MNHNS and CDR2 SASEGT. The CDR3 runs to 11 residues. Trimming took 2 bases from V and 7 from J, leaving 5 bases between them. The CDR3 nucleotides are TGTGCCAGCAGTGAATTGGGTGAAGCTTTCTTT. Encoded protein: CASSELGEAFF.